The 2 T cell receptor beta chains presented below share a single source sample, sequenced in a study of cytomegalovirus exposure and HLA in healthy donors. Libraries were prepared by immunoSEQ multiplex PCR; TCRdb keeps only in-frame clonotypes and omits some of them. The sample has just under 65,000 clones, 85% to 95% seen once. The sequencing input was PBMCs. These receptors originate from a woman aged 18-29 years in good health and CMV-seropositive.

Of note for this clone: One junction end disagrees with the germline gene, perhaps due to a read error. J is TRBJ2-2 and V is TRBV7-7; a possible D gene is TRBD2 (5 bases). Germline values: CDR1 SSHAT, CDR2 FNYEAQ (reference sequence). The CDR3 consists of 15 residues. The CDR3: CASSLLVSLPGELFF. CDR3 DNA sequence: TGTGCTAGCAGCTTACTAGTATCGCTCCCCGGGGAGCTGTTTTTT.

This clone was picked up one time. For the CDR3, the DNA is TGTGCCTGGACCCTCTCCGTAAACTATGGCTACACCTTC. Its translation is CAWTLSVNYGYTF. This sequence joins TRBV30 and TRBJ1-2, with D uncertain. Germline V gene data show CDR1 as GTSNPN and CDR2 as SVGIG (reference sequence). The CDR3 is 13 amino acids. The ends were cut back, 4 bases at V and 2 bases at J, with 11 bases in the middle.